Sequencing of this TCR beta chain was carried out in a study of prognosis after radiotherapy for stage I lung cancer. On the study more broadly: Individuals diagnosed with stage I non-small cell lung cancer underwent enrollment between April 2018 and 2019. Enrolled patients (around 12 men, 5 or 6 women) had a median age of about 74 years and an age range of roughly 50 to 85 years.

By two-round multiplex PCR, the TCR beta CDR3 was amplified from genomic DNA. The first round of PCR was done with primers that matched each TRBV and TRBJ gene. MiXCR was run by TCRdb on the multiplex PCR reads, yielding one entry per CDR3 protein. The sample carries some 13,000 distinct CDR3 sequences, 47% recorded once. Comments on this clonotype: Its antigen is currently unknown. This likely traces to a read error, being one base from a far larger clone.

Study observations and caveats: Reportedly, patients with and without metastases differed in TRBV and TRBJ gene usage.

The CDR3 sequence is 14 residues long. Per the germline V gene, CDR1 is SGHTA and CDR2 is FQGTGA. The starting material was PBMCs, obtained before or after stereotactic body radiation therapy (not recorded which). This clonotype was obtained from a donor over 45 with non-small cell lung cancer. The chain couples TRBV7-3 to TRBJ2-1; 7 bases align to TRBD1. CDR3 loop: CTSSPRDRDNEQFF. The CDR3 DNA sequence: TGTACCAGCAGTCCCCGGGACAGAGACAATGAGCAGTTCTTC.